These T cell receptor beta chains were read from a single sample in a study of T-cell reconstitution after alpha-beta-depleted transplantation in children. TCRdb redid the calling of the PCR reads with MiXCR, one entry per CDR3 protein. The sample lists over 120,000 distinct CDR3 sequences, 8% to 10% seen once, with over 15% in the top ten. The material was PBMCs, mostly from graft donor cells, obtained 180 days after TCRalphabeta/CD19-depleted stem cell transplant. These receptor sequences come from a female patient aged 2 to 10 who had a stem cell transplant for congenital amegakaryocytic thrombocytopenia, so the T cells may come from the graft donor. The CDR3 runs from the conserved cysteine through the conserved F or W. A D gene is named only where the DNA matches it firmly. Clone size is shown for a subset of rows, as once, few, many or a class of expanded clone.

CDR3 protein: CSARPGVSTGELFF; CDR3 DNA: TGCAGTGCTAGGCCAGGAGTGAGCACCGGGGAGCTGTTTTTT; V gene: TRBV20-1; J gene: TRBJ2-2; D gene: -; clone size: many
CDR3 protein: CSARRDSNGYTF; CDR3 DNA: TGCAGTGCTAGGAGGGACAGCAATGGCTACACCTTC; V gene: TRBV20-1; J gene: TRBJ1-2; D gene: TRBD1; clone size: many
CDR3 protein: CASSQVGNGEKLFF; CDR3 DNA: TGCGCCAGCAGCCAAGTGGGGAATGGTGAAAAACTGTTTTTT; V gene: TRBV4-1; J gene: TRBJ1-4; D gene: -; clone size: many
CDR3 protein: CASRPILGTPVNYGYTF; CDR3 DNA: TGTGCCAGCAGGCCAATCCTGGGGACACCGGTAAACTATGGCTACACCTTC; V gene: TRBV6-5; J gene: TRBJ1-2; D gene: -; clone size: many
CDR3 protein: CATSVSGGTDTQYF; CDR3 DNA: TGTGCCACCAGTGTATCGGGCGGCACAGATACGCAGTATTTT; V gene: TRBV24-1; J gene: TRBJ2-3; D gene: -; clone size: few
CDR3 protein: CASSLPTTNEQFF; CDR3 DNA: TGTGCCAGCAGCTTACCAACTACCAATGAGCAGTTCTTC; V gene: TRBV7-8; J gene: TRBJ2-1; D gene: -; clone size: few
CDR3 protein: CASRRGQVDTQYF; CDR3 DNA: TGTGCCAGCAGGAGGGGGCAGGTAGATACGCAGTATTTT; V gene: TRBV7-9; J gene: TRBJ2-3; D gene: TRBD1; clone size: -
CDR3 protein: CSAVTGPYEQYF; CDR3 DNA: TGCAGTGCTGTTACAGGGCCCTACGAGCAGTACTTC; V gene: TRBV20-1; J gene: TRBJ2-7; D gene: -; clone size: many
CDR3 protein: CASSDLAGYNEQFF; CDR3 DNA: TGCGCCAGCAGTGATTTAGCGGGCTACAATGAGCAGTTCTTC; V gene: TRBV10-1; J gene: TRBJ2-1; D gene: TRBD2; clone size: many
CDR3 protein: CAITQSRQGSYEQYF; CDR3 DNA: TGTGCCATCACCCAGTCGAGACAGGGCTCCTACGAGCAGTACTTC; V gene: TRBV10-3; J gene: TRBJ2-7; D gene: TRBD1; clone size: many
CDR3 protein: CASSLDGQPLYEQYF; CDR3 DNA: TGCGCCAGCAGCTTGGATGGGCAGCCTCTATACGAGCAGTACTTC; V gene: TRBV5-1; J gene: TRBJ2-7; D gene: -; clone size: many
CDR3 protein: CSASPSETRRSYNEQFF; CDR3 DNA: TGCAGTGCTAGCCCCTCTGAGACTAGGAGATCCTACAATGAGCAGTTCTTC; V gene: TRBV20-1; J gene: TRBJ2-1; D gene: -; clone size: -
CDR3 protein: CASSLGSPGQGAKDEQFF; CDR3 DNA: TGTGCCAGCAGCTTAGGTAGTCCGGGACAGGGGGCTAAGGATGAGCAGTTCTTC; V gene: TRBV7-6; J gene: TRBJ2-1; D gene: TRBD1; clone size: few
CDR3 protein: CASRTSSTDTQYF; CDR3 DNA: TGTGCCAGCAGAACTAGTAGCACAGATACGCAGTATTTT; V gene: TRBV6-5; J gene: TRBJ2-3; D gene: -; clone size: many
CDR3 protein: CSALGDRDSPLHF; CDR3 DNA: TGCAGTGCTTTGGGGGACCGGGACTCACCCCTCCACTTT; V gene: TRBV20-1; J gene: TRBJ1-6; D gene: -; clone size: few
CDR3 protein: CSARAGRTSLASTDTQYF; CDR3 DNA: TGCAGTGCTAGGGCTGGGCGGACTAGTCTGGCGAGCACAGATACGCAGTATTTT; V gene: TRBV20-1; J gene: TRBJ2-3; D gene: TRBD2; clone size: -
CDR3 protein: CSAPDSGSLEQYF; CDR3 DNA: TGCAGTGCCCCCGATAGCGGGAGTCTCGAGCAGTACTTC; V gene: TRBV20-1; J gene: TRBJ2-7; D gene: TRBD2; clone size: few
CDR3 protein: CSVAGTVDSGANVLTF; CDR3 DNA: TGCAGCGTCGCCGGGACAGTCGACTCTGGGGCCAACGTCCTGACTTTC; V gene: TRBV29-1; J gene: TRBJ2-6; D gene: TRBD1; clone size: many
CDR3 protein: CASSLATGYNTDTQYF; CDR3 DNA: TGTGCCAGCAGCTTAGCGACAGGCTACAACACAGATACGCAGTATTTT; V gene: TRBV7-2; J gene: TRBJ2-3; D gene: -; clone size: many
CDR3 protein: CASKREGRDTQYF; CDR3 DNA: TGCGCCAGCAAACGGGAGGGCCGGGATACGCAGTATTTT; V gene: TRBV5-1; J gene: TRBJ2-3; D gene: TRBD2; clone size: -
CDR3 protein: CASSHHPGLAGVRQFF; CDR3 DNA: TGTGCCAGCAGCCATCATCCGGGACTAGCGGGGGTTCGGCAGTTCTTC; V gene: TRBV28; J gene: TRBJ2-1; D gene: TRBD2; clone size: few
CDR3 protein: CASSSPAYYEQYF; CDR3 DNA: TGTGCCAGCAGTTCCCCCGCGTACTACGAGCAGTACTTC; V gene: TRBV12-3/TRBV12-4; J gene: TRBJ2-7; D gene: -; clone size: -
CDR3 protein: CSASPSGTYYEQYF; CDR3 DNA: TGCAGTGCTAGCCCTAGCGGGACCTACTACGAGCAGTACTTC; V gene: TRBV20-1; J gene: TRBJ2-7; D gene: TRBD2; clone size: many
CDR3 protein: CASSDPRRGNYEQYF; CDR3 DNA: TGTGCCAGCAGCGACCCACGCAGGGGAAACTACGAGCAGTACTTC; V gene: TRBV21-1; J gene: TRBJ2-7; D gene: -; clone size: many
CDR3 protein: CASSDLRGPGVYSPLHF; CDR3 DNA: TGTGCCAGCAGCGACTTACGGGGGCCCGGCGTTTATTCACCCCTCCACTTT; V gene: TRBV7-9; J gene: TRBJ1-6; D gene: -; clone size: many
CDR3 protein: CSAGQGAPNEKLFF; CDR3 DNA: TGCAGTGCTGGCCAAGGGGCTCCCAATGAAAAACTGTTTTTT; V gene: TRBV20-1; J gene: TRBJ1-4; D gene: -; clone size: many
CDR3 protein: CASSTAPLSTDTQYF; CDR3 DNA: TGTGCCAGCAGCACCGCCCCGCTTAGCACAGATACGCAGTATTTT; V gene: TRBV28; J gene: TRBJ2-3; D gene: -; clone size: many
CDR3 protein: CASSLGGAGDTQYF; CDR3 DNA: TGTGCCAGCAGTTTAGGGGGAGCGGGAGATACGCAGTATTTT; V gene: TRBV28; J gene: TRBJ2-3; D gene: -; clone size: many
CDR3 protein: CSARTDTEAFF; CDR3 DNA: TGCAGTGCTAGAACAGACACTGAAGCTTTCTTT; V gene: TRBV20-1; J gene: TRBJ1-1; D gene: -; clone size: many
CDR3 protein: CASSYGTGKETQYF; CDR3 DNA: TGCGCCAGCAGCTATGGGACAGGGAAGGAGACCCAGTACTTC; V gene: TRBV5-1; J gene: TRBJ2-5; D gene: TRBD1; clone size: many
CDR3 protein: CASSYMANTGELFF; CDR3 DNA: TGTGCCAGCAGTTACATGGCCAACACCGGGGAGCTGTTTTTT; V gene: TRBV6-5; J gene: TRBJ2-2; D gene: -; clone size: many
CDR3 protein: CASSYWTSGGAATGELFF; CDR3 DNA: TGTGCCAGCAGTTACTGGACTAGCGGGGGGGCGGCCACCGGGGAGCTGTTTTTT; V gene: TRBV6-5; J gene: TRBJ2-2; D gene: TRBD2; clone size: -
CDR3 protein: CASSTRTSGRAGELFF; CDR3 DNA: TGTGCCAGCAGCACAAGGACTAGCGGGAGGGCCGGGGAGCTGTTTTTT; V gene: TRBV7-9; J gene: TRBJ2-2; D gene: TRBD2; clone size: few
CDR3 protein: CASSLQAGATTDTQYF; CDR3 DNA: TGTGCCAGCAGCCTCCAAGCGGGAGCCACCACAGATACGCAGTATTTT; V gene: TRBV7-2; J gene: TRBJ2-3; D gene: TRBD2; clone size: many
CDR3 protein: CASNVHGGYTF; CDR3 DNA: TGTGCCAGCAATGTTCATGGTGGCTACACCTTC; V gene: TRBV28; J gene: TRBJ1-2; D gene: -; clone size: -
CDR3 protein: CASGVATRGETQYF; CDR3 DNA: TGTGCCAGCGGGGTAGCCACACGTGGGGAGACCCAGTACTTC; V gene: TRBV6-1; J gene: TRBJ2-5; D gene: -; clone size: few
CDR3 protein: CSATWDNYGYTF; CDR3 DNA: TGCAGTGCAACCTGGGACAACTATGGCTACACCTTC; V gene: TRBV20-1; J gene: TRBJ1-2; D gene: -; clone size: many
CDR3 protein: CASSLRLGRPGNTIYF; CDR3 DNA: TGTGCCAGCAGCTTGCGTTTGGGGCGACCTGGAAACACCATATATTTT; V gene: TRBV12-3/TRBV12-4; J gene: TRBJ1-3; D gene: -; clone size: many
CDR3 protein: CSVGGSGAIGELFF; CDR3 DNA: TGCAGCGTTGGAGGTAGCGGGGCTATCGGGGAGCTGTTTTTT; V gene: TRBV29-1; J gene: TRBJ2-2; D gene: TRBD2; clone size: many
CDR3 protein: CSASWTRFEQFF; CDR3 DNA: TGCAGTGCTAGTTGGACTAGGTTTGAGCAGTTCTTC; V gene: TRBV20-1; J gene: TRBJ2-1; D gene: TRBD2; clone size: -